These T cell receptor beta chains were read from a single sample in a study of shared clonotypes between healthy human individuals. Profiling relied on immunoSEQ multiplex PCR, and the TCRdb table lists in-frame clones only, not all of them. Of over a million clones listed, about 75% are singletons. The material sequenced was memory CD4+ T cells sorted from blood. The receptors shown here come from a man younger than 35 in good health. The CDR3 runs from the conserved cysteine through the conserved F or W. Fields, in order: CDR3 protein, CDR3 DNA, clone size, D gene, V gene, J gene. D genes are given only for firm matches. A row's size may be missing; if present it is once, few, many or a size class.

CDR3: CASGRTSGKTDTQYF
DNA: TGTGCCAGCGGAAGGACTAGCGGGAAGACAGATACGCAGTATTTT
size: -
D: TRBD2
V: TRBV6-6
J: TRBJ2-3

CDR3: CASTKGRNNNSPLHF
DNA: TGTGCCAGCACCAAGGGACGGAATAATAATTCACCCCTCCACTTT
size: many
D: -
V: TRBV27
J: TRBJ1-6

CDR3: CASSQVGQADNQPQHF
DNA: TGTGCCAGCAGCCAAGTTGGACAGGCCGACAATCAGCCCCAGCATTTT
size: few
D: TRBD1
V: TRBV4-2
J: TRBJ1-5

CDR3: CASSFSGTSEQYF
DNA: TGTGCCAGCAGCTTTTCGGGCACCTCCGAGCAGTACTTC
size: -
D: -
V: TRBV5-4
J: TRBJ2-7

CDR3: CASSVEGLQPQHF
DNA: TGTGCCAGCAGTGTGGAGGGGCTTCAGCCCCAGCATTTT
size: -
D: -
V: TRBV2
J: TRBJ1-5

CDR3: CASSLGGSGEKLFF
DNA: TGTGCCAGCAGTCTGGGAGGGTCAGGCGAAAAACTGTTTTTT
size: -
D: -
V: TRBV5-4
J: TRBJ1-4

CDR3: CASSQGGGWEFNYGYTF
DNA: TGCGCCAGCAGCCAAGGGGGGGGATGGGAGTTCAACTATGGCTACACCTTC
size: -
D: -
V: TRBV4-1
J: TRBJ1-2

CDR3: CSARTAYEQYF
DNA: TGCAGTGCCAGGACCGCCTACGAGCAGTACTTC
size: -
D: -
V: TRBV20-1
J: TRBJ2-7

CDR3: CASSSGSRRNSPLHF
DNA: TGTGCCAGCAGTTCGGGGAGCCGCAGGAATTCACCCCTCCACTTT
size: few
D: -
V: TRBV6-5
J: TRBJ1-6

CDR3: CASSPPSMVLGGTEAFF
DNA: TGTGCCAGCTCACCACCGTCTATGGTTTTGGGGGGGACTGAAGCTTTCTTT
size: -
D: -
V: TRBV18
J: TRBJ1-1

CDR3: CASSQKGGSYNSPLHF
DNA: TGTGCCAGCAGCCAAAAGGGTGGTTCTTATAATTCACCCCTCCACTTT
size: -
D: -
V: TRBV28
J: TRBJ1-6

CDR3: CASSLVGGDSPLHF
DNA: TGCGCCAGCAGCTTGGTAGGGGGGGATTCACCCCTCCACTTT
size: -
D: -
V: TRBV5-1
J: TRBJ1-6

CDR3: CASSFHGQGGQPQHF
DNA: TGTGCCAGCAGTTTCCATGGACAGGGTGGTCAGCCCCAGCATTTT
size: many
D: TRBD1
V: TRBV28
J: TRBJ1-5

CDR3: CASRRAGNEKLFF
DNA: TGTGCCTCCCGACGGGCGGGTAATGAAAAACTGTTTTTT
size: -
D: -
V: TRBV6-6
J: TRBJ1-4

CDR3: CASSHPGQGFNTEAFF
DNA: TGCGCCAGCAGCCACCCGGGACAGGGATTTAACACTGAAGCTTTCTTT
size: once
D: TRBD1
V: TRBV4-1
J: TRBJ1-1

CDR3: CASSYSGQGARTQYF
DNA: TGTGCCAGCAGTTACTCCGGACAGGGGGCGCGAACCCAGTACTTC
size: -
D: TRBD1
V: TRBV6-5
J: TRBJ2-5

CDR3: CATSRDRGADTQYF
DNA: TGTGCCACCAGCAGAGATCGGGGGGCGGATACGCAGTATTTT
size: -
D: -
V: TRBV15
J: TRBJ2-3

CDR3: CASSQFWTQGASDTQYF
DNA: TGTGCCAGCAGCCAATTCTGGACACAGGGGGCATCGGATACGCAGTATTTT
size: -
D: TRBD1
V: TRBV16
J: TRBJ2-3

CDR3: CASSVAAVQETQYF
DNA: TGTGCCAGCAGCGTAGCAGCGGTACAAGAGACCCAGTACTTC
size: -
D: -
V: TRBV9
J: TRBJ2-5

CDR3: CASSSLRGDTQYF
DNA: TGTGCCAGCAGCTCCCTTAGGGGGGATACGCAGTATTTT
size: -
D: -
V: TRBV11-3
J: TRBJ2-3

CDR3: CASRGTSGGTLNIQYF
DNA: TGCGCCAGCAGGGGAACTAGCGGGGGAACCCTAAACATTCAGTACTTC
size: -
D: TRBD2
V: TRBV5-1
J: TRBJ2-4

CDR3: CASSREGIDYGYTF
DNA: TGTGCCAGCAGCCGTGAGGGAATCGACTATGGCTACACCTTC
size: -
D: -
V: TRBV4-2
J: TRBJ1-2

CDR3: CASSEGHGGRATDTQYF
DNA: TGTGCCAGCAGTGAAGGACACGGCGGGAGGGCCACAGATACGCAGTATTTT
size: few
D: TRBD2
V: TRBV6-1
J: TRBJ2-3

CDR3: CAINDRTNQPQHF
DNA: TGTGCCATCAACGACAGAACCAATCAGCCCCAGCATTTT
size: -
D: -
V: TRBV10-3
J: TRBJ1-5